This T cell receptor beta chain was profiled in a study of cytomegalovirus exposure and HLA in healthy donors. The protocol was immunoSEQ multiplex PCR, while the TCRdb copy is restricted to in-frame clones and leaves out a portion. The table records about 21,000 clones, around 97% of them present only once. Details on this clone: Its antigen remains unidentified.

Whole-study findings and limits: According to a later analysis, TCR clusters from the first cohort tended to co-occur in the 110 or so validation repertoires. A few CMV-associated chains were confirmed in vitro to be specific for CMV antigens. Reports showed the classifier diagnosing cytomegalovirus status with high specificity and sensitivity.

The CDR3 runs to 14 residues. CDR1 and CDR2 from the germline V gene are SGHVS and FQNEAQ. The V end lost 0 bases, the J end lost 9 bases, and 14 bases lay between the germline ends. The TCR was taken from a man aged 25 to 40 in good health and CMV-seropositive. The rearrangement links TRBV7-8 to TRBJ1-1; D gene unclear. Sequencing input: PBMCs. The CDR3 DNA reads TGTGCCAGCAGCTTAGCGAAACCCCCAACAAAAGCTTTCTTT. It specifies CASSLAKPPTKAFF.